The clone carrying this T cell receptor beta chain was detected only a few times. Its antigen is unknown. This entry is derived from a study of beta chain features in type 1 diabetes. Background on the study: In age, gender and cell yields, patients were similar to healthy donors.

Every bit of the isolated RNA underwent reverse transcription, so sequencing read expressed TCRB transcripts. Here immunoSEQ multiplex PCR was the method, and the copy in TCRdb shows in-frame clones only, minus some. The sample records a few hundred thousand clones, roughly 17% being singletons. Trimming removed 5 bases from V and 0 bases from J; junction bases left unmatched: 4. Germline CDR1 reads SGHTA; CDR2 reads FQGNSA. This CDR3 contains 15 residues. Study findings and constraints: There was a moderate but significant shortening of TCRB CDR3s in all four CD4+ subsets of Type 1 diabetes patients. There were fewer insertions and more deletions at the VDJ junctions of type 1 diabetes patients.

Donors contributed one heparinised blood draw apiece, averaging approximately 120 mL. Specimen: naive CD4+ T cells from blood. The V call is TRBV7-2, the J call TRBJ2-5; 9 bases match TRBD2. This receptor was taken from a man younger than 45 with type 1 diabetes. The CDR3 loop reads CASSRLAANQETQYF. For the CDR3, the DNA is TGTGCCAGCAGCAGACTAGCGGCCAACCAAGAGACCCAGTACTTC.